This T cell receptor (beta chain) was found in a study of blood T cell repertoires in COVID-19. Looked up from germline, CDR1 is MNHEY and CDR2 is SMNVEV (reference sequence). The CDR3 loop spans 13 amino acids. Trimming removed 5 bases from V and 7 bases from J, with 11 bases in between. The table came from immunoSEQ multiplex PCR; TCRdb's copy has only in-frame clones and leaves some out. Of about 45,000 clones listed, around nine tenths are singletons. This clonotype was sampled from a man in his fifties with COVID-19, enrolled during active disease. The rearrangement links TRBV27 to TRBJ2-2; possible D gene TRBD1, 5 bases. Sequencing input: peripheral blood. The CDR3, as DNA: TGTGCCAGCAGTCCCAGGGCTAACGGGGAGCTGTTTTTT. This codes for CASSPRANGELFF.